This T cell receptor (beta chain) was recorded in a study of blood T cell repertoires in COVID-19. Overall study: The United States, Italy and Spain provided the acute and convalescent COVID-19 samples. Sources were T cells, B-cell-depleted T cells, or PBMCs; the material itself was cDNA or gDNA.

The V gene's germline CDR1 is SQVTM and CDR2 ANQGSEA. The CDR3 spans 18 residues. V lost 2 bases and J lost 1, with 20 bases in between. Source study methods: Reference gene primer amplification in the assay estimated nucleated cell counts. Clones were sequenced by immunoSEQ multiplex PCR, and TCRdb holds only the in-frame ones, with some missing. V, J and clone size were drawn from that table, and D and trimming were deduced from the DNA. Of 200,000 to 250,000 clones in the sample, approximately 80% were seen once. The source is an elderly woman with active or convalescent COVID-19. Material: peripheral blood. The chain uses TRBV29-1 and TRBJ2-2; maybe TRBD1 (7 bases). The CDR3 nucleotides read TGCAGCGTTGAAACGCGGGGTTTTGACAGGGAGAACACCGGGGAGCTGTTTTTT. Encoded protein: CSVETRGFDRENTGELFF.